This T cell receptor beta chain is drawn from a study of T cell responses to AZD1222 COVID-19 vaccine. Study findings and constraints: Across spike, vaccine-associated CD4 TCRs were found, dominant at 160-218 and 743-854. Reports say nearly half of spike-specific TCRs go after unmutated variant regions. Sampling that yielded the repertoires occurred only after the peak T cell response.

The CDR3 runs 14 residues. Germline CDR1 and CDR2: SGHTA and FQGNSA. V was clipped by 1 base and J by 4 bases, with 7 bases between them. Turning to this clone: Its cognate antigen is unknown.

TCRdb keeps only in-frame clones here, not all; method: immunoSEQ multiplex PCR. The sample lists 95,000 to 150,000 clones; approximately 80% were seen once. Pooling was applied to second doses at about 4 or about 12 weeks. Sequenced here: peripheral blood, sampled 28 days after the second AZD1222 dose. The J gene is TRBJ2-2, the V gene TRBV7-2; no definite D call. This receptor was obtained from an adult who received the AZD1222 COVID-19 vaccine. The CDR3 reads CASSLGALTGELFF. CDR3 coding DNA: TGTGCCAGCAGCTTAGGGGCACTCACCGGGGAGCTGTTTTTT.